These 7 T cell receptor beta chains originate from one sample sequenced in a study of early T cells in non-severe SARS-CoV-2 infection. Each CDR3 protein is one row after TCRdb ran MiXCR on the 5' RACE reads. Of about 110,000 distinct CDR3 sequences listed, 9.5% to 13% are singletons. Sequenced input: whole blood. All receptors derive from an adult who was a healthcare worker with PCR-confirmed SARS-CoV-2 infection or an uninfected control (not recorded which).

The V and J genes are TRBV11-2 and TRBJ2-7; 7 bases are shared with TRBD2. The CDR3 consists of 15 residues. The germline V gene has CDR1 SGHAT and CDR2 FQNNGV. V was pared by 1 base and J by 0 bases, with 3 bases of the junction left unmatched. The CDR3 DNA reads TGTGCCAGCAGCTTAGTCCTAGCGGTCTCCTACGAGCAGTACTTC. Its translation: CASSLVLAVSYEQYF.

This clonotype showed up many times. The DNA of the CDR3 is TGTGCCAGCAGTTTCACGTCAGGGGGCCCAGGCGAGCAGTACTTC. As protein: CASSFTSGGPGEQYF. The V call is TRBV2, the J call TRBJ2-7, with TRBD1 matching over 8 bases. CDR1 SNHLY and CDR2 FYNNEI come from the germline V gene. The CDR3 length is 15 residues. J was trimmed by 6 bases and V by 5 bases; bases with no gene match: 12.

The chain links TRBV3-1 to TRBJ2-1; D is ambiguous. This CDR3 comprises 16 residues. Trimming shortened V by 1 base and J by 0 bases, and 10 bases separated the two germline ends. CDR1 and CDR2 (germline): LGHDT, YNNKEL (reference sequence). The CDR3 reads CASSQGGLSSYNEQFF. CDR3 in DNA: TGTGCCAGCAGCCAAGGAGGTCTGAGCTCCTACAATGAGCAGTTCTTC.

This clonotype showed up many times. V and J are TRBV6-1 and TRBJ2-3; 10 bases map to TRBD1. Germline lookup yields CDR1 MNHNS and CDR2 SASEGT. V lost 8 bases to trimming and J lost 2 bases; unmatched junction nucleotides: 7. The CDR3 consists of 15 residues. The CDR3: CASGGTGAFTDTQYF. The CDR3 nucleotides read TGTGCCAGCGGGGGGACAGGGGCTTTCACAGATACGCAGTATTTT.

V and J are TRBV24-1 and TRBJ2-3, with a tentative D call TRBD1 (5 bases). Trimming pared 9 bases from V and 5 bases from J, leaving 11 bases between. Germline-derived CDR1 and CDR2 are KGHDR and SFDVKD. This CDR3 region has 12 residues. The CDR3 loop reads CATGALGDTQYF. CDR3 DNA: TGTGCCACCGGGGCCCTGGGAGATACGCAGTATTTT.

This chain links TRBV9 with TRBJ2-7, with D tentatively TRBD1 (6 bases). The germline V gene has CDR1 SGDLS and CDR2 YYNGEE. V lost 1 base, J lost 7 bases, and 12 bases lay in between. This CDR3 spans 13 amino acids. Here the CDR3 reads CASSVNAQGEQYF. The CDR3 DNA is TGTGCCAGCAGCGTAAACGCGCAGGGGGAGCAGTACTTC. Filled out from reference TRBV9 and TRBJ2-7, the complete variable domain reads DSGVTQTPKHLITATGQRVTLRCSPRSGDLSVYWYQQSLDQGLQFLIQYYNGEERAKGNILERFSAQQFPDLHSELNLSSLELGDSALYFCASSVNAQGEQYFGPGTRLTVT.

V usage is TRBV28 and J usage is TRBJ2-7, with unresolved D. From germline, CDR1 is MDHEN and CDR2 SYDVKM. The CDR3 is 13 residues long. Trimming pared 3 bases from V and 2 bases from J, leaving 8 bases between. The CDR3 region has the DNA TGTGCCAGCAGTTTGTCCGGACCCTACGAGCAGTACTTC. This sequence encodes CASSLSGPYEQYF.